What follows is one TCR beta chain and its context. This record belongs to a study of shared clonotypes between healthy human individuals. TCRdb's table, derived via immunoSEQ multiplex PCR, lists solely in-frame clones and lacks some. The table lists 1.6 million or so clones, roughly 96% of them singletons. CDR3 length equals 13 residues. Germline values: CDR1 MDHEN, CDR2 SYDVKM. V was clipped by 3 bases and J by 6 bases, with 12 bases between them. Specimen: naive CD4+ T cells sorted from blood. Subset denoted: CD45RA+ positively selected. The chain uses TRBV28 and TRBJ2-7; perhaps TRBD2 as D (6 bases). This clonotype originated in a man aged 25-45 years in good health. CDR3 sequence: CASSFAGRGEQYF. CDR3 bases: TGTGCCAGCAGTTTTGCGGGACGGGGCGAGCAGTACTTC.